The entry that follows covers one T cell receptor beta chain sequence. The data stem from a study of blood T cell repertoires in COVID-19. This CDR3 contains 13 residues. Germline CDR1 and CDR2: WSHSY and SAAADI. Trimming pared 7 bases from V and 5 bases from J, leaving 14 bases between. Here immunoSEQ multiplex PCR was the method, and the copy in TCRdb shows in-frame clones only, minus some. This sample has fewer than 100,000 clones, with 82% found just once. The receptor's source is a human donor in a cohort sampled during active COVID-19. Sequencing used peripheral blood. The chain joins TRBV10-2 to TRBJ1-1; no definite D call. CDR3 sequence (DNA): TGCGCCAGCACGATACTTTTCGGGACTGAAGCTTTCTTT. Protein: CASTILFGTEAFF.